The 28 T cell receptor beta chains below come from one sample, sequenced in a study of blood T cell repertoires in COVID-19. The protocol was immunoSEQ multiplex PCR, while the TCRdb copy is restricted to in-frame clones and leaves out a portion. This sample has about 150,000 clones, with approximately 88% found just once. The sequencing input was peripheral blood. Every receptor here comes from a man in his 70s with acute or convalescent COVID-19.

This clone has just a few counts. The chain links TRBV9 to TRBJ2-2, with D uncertain. This CDR3 is built from 14 residues. Looked up from germline, CDR1 is SGDLS and CDR2 is YYNGEE. V gave up 4 bases and J gave up 1 base, with 8 bases separating them. The CDR3 spells CASSPTVNTGELFF. CDR3 in DNA: TGTGCCAGCAGCCCTACAGTGAACACCGGGGAGCTGTTTTTT. The full variable domain, completed using reference TRBV9 and TRBJ2-2, is DSGVTQTPKHLITATGQRVTLRCSPRSGDLSVYWYQQSLDQGLQFLIQYYNGEERAKGNILERFSAQQFPDLHSELNLSSLELGDSALYFCASSPTVNTGELFFGEGSRLTVL.

This chain connects TRBV10-3 to TRBJ2-1; no clear D. CDR3 length equals 14 residues. Trimming shortened V by 4 bases and J by 0 bases, and 7 bases separated the two germline ends. Germline V lookup: CDR1 ENHRY, CDR2 SYGVKD. CDR3 protein: CAISGPSSYNEQFF. As DNA, the CDR3 is TGTGCCATCAGTGGTCCGAGCTCCTACAATGAGCAGTTCTTC.

The V gene is TRBV13, the J gene TRBJ1-1, with a weak D call TRBD1 (5 bases). The germline V gene has CDR1 PRHDT and CDR2 FYEKMQ (reference sequence). Trimming removed 3 bases from V and 10 bases from J, with 21 bases in between. CDR3 length: 15 residues. The CDR3 bases are TGTGCCAGCAGCTTCCACGGGGGACCGACCTCGGTAGCTTTCTTT. It codes for CASSFHGGPTSVAFF.

This clone was detected only once. The V gene is TRBV6-2 or TRBV6-3, the J gene TRBJ2-5; weak D call: TRBD1 (7 bases). The CDR3 runs to 16 residues. V lost 5 bases and J 4 bases, leaving 20 bases between the germline ends. Germline V gives CDR1 MNHEY, CDR2 SVGEGT. Written as DNA, the CDR3 is TGTGCCAGCAGTACGTTCAGGGGGGATCTGACAGAGACCCAGTACTTC. The encoded protein is CASSTFRGDLTETQYF.

The chain employs TRBV28 and TRBJ2-7; D remains ambiguous. V was shortened by 6 bases and J by 7 bases, with 16 bases between the two germline ends. CDR3 length equals 13 residues. CDR1 is MDHEN, CDR2 SYDVKM, per germline. The CDR3 region has the DNA TGTGCCAGCAGCCCCCCTTTCCCTACGGAGCAGTACTTC. Translating gives CASSPPFPTEQYF. The variable domain in full, with the rest retrieved from reference TRBV28 and TRBJ2-7, is DVKVTQSSRYLVKRTGEKVFLECVQDMDHENMFWYRQDPGLGLRLIYFSYDVKMKEKGDIPEGYSVSREKKERFSLILESASTNQTSMYLCASSPPFPTEQYFGPGTRLTVT.

The chain carries TRBV29-1 and TRBJ2-5; 8 bases match TRBD2. The CDR3 is made up of 17 amino acids. In germline, CDR1 is SQVTM, CDR2 ANQGSEA. V trimming: 4 bases; J trimming: 5 bases; junction bases outside the gene matches: 18. This CDR3 reads CSVGEGMRGARSETQYF. The CDR3 nucleotides read TGCAGCGTTGGGGAAGGGATGCGGGGGGCCAGGTCGGAGACCCAGTACTTC.

The rearrangement uses TRBV18 and TRBJ2-2, with a possible D match to TRBD1 (6 bases). The V gene lost 5 bases and the J gene lost 4 bases, with 8 bases spanning the gap. Germline CDR1 reads KGHSH; CDR2 reads LQKENI. The CDR3 length is 13 residues. The CDR3 region is CASSAGVTGELFF. Here the CDR3 DNA reads TGTGCCAGCTCAGCAGGGGTCACCGGGGAGCTGTTTTTT.

The V and J genes are TRBV27 and TRBJ2-7; TRBD1 agrees at 8 bases. The CDR3 sequence is 14 residues long. Germline CDR1 and CDR2: MNHEY and SMNVEV (reference sequence). The junction had 6 bases not matched to a gene; V was cut back by 4 bases and J by 4 bases. CDR3 region: CASSSRTGQYEQYF. DNA of the CDR3: TGTGCCAGCAGTTCCCGGACAGGGCAATACGAGCAGTACTTC.

On this clone: This sample includes further DNA sequences coding for the same CDR3. The gene calls are TRBV12-3 or TRBV12-4 and TRBJ1-4; unclear D gene. Trimming took 6 bases from V and 5 from J, leaving 10 bases between them. The CDR3 has 13 amino acids. CDR3 DNA sequence: TGTGCCAGCAGGACGGGAGAAAATGAAAAACTGTTTTTT. Encoded protein: CASRTGENEKLFF.

The J gene is TRBJ2-1, the V gene TRBV11-3; D possibly corresponds to TRBD2 (6 bases). The ends were cut back, 5 bases at V and 3 bases at J, with 14 bases in the middle. The CDR3 sequence is 15 residues long. The germline gives CDR1 SGHNT, CDR2 YENEEA. The CDR3 reads CASSPGEAHYNEQFF. CDR3 bases: TGTGCCAGCAGCCCGGGAGAGGCCCACTACAATGAGCAGTTCTTC.

This clone occurred a few times. The V and J genes are TRBV4-2 and TRBJ2-7; TRBD1 matches at 9 bases. The germline CDR1 and CDR2 sequences are LGHNA and YNFKEQ. The CDR3 consists of 16 residues. J gave up 2 bases and V 1 base, and 6 bases lay outside the gene matches. The CDR3 reads CASSQVGGTGTYEQYF. The DNA of the CDR3 is TGTGCCAGCAGCCAAGTCGGTGGGACAGGGACCTACGAGCAGTACTTC.

J is TRBJ1-3 and V is TRBV23-1; perhaps TRBD1 as D (6 bases). TRBV23-1 is placed among ORFs of uncertain function. This CDR3 spans 16 amino acids. Trimming shortened V by 2 bases and J by 2 bases, and 13 bases separated the two germline ends. CDR3 amino acids: CASSQGGEVPGNTIYF. The CDR3 DNA reads TGCGCCAGCAGTCAAGGGGGCGAAGTCCCTGGAAACACCATATATTTT.

The genes are TRBV5-1 and TRBJ1-1; 9 positions match TRBD1. The germline V gene has CDR1 SGHRS and CDR2 YFSETQ. The CDR3 runs 16 residues. J was trimmed by 1 base and V by 0 bases; bases with no gene match: 4. The CDR3 DNA is TGCGCCAGCAGCTTGGAAGGACAGGGGCGGAACACTGAAGCTTTCTTT. Its protein product is CASSLEGQGRNTEAFF.

The gene calls are TRBV15 and TRBJ2-2; 7 bases match TRBD1. This CDR3 region has 15 residues. V lost 5 bases and J lost 1; bases outside the gene matches: 4. Germline loops: CDR1 LNHNV, CDR2 YYDKDF (reference sequence). This chain's CDR3 is CATSPRTGNTGELFF. CDR3 sequence (DNA): TGTGCCACCAGCCCCCGGACAGGGAACACCGGGGAGCTGTTTTTT.

The sample holds a few counts of this clone. The chain employs TRBV20-1 and TRBJ2-1; D is ambiguous. Per the germline V gene, CDR1 is DFQATT and CDR2 is SNEGSKA (reference sequence). V was clipped by 3 bases and J by 0 bases, with 6 bases between them. This CDR3 comprises 13 residues. The CDR3 bases are TGCAGTGCTAGTACAGCCTCCTACAATGAGCAGTTCTTC. As protein: CSASTASYNEQFF.

This chain joins TRBV6-5 and TRBJ2-5, with 9 bases matching TRBD2. Losses at the gene ends were 8 bases for V and 4 bases for J; bases not matched to a gene: 8. Per the germline V gene, CDR1 is MNHEY and CDR2 is SVGAGI. This CDR3 region has 14 residues. The CDR3 region has the DNA TGTGCCAGCTTTAGCGGGGGTGATCTAGAGACCCAGTACTTC. Amino acid sequence: CASFSGGDLETQYF.

This clone was found once. The V and J genes are TRBV14 and TRBJ2-2; no clear D. In germline, CDR1 is SGHDN, CDR2 FVKESK. V was cut by 4 bases and J by 6 bases, with 6 bases left in between. The CDR3 is made up of 12 amino acids. CDR3 residues: CASSPFPGELFF. CDR3 DNA: TGTGCCAGCAGCCCGTTCCCCGGGGAGCTGTTTTTT.

The V and J genes are TRBV6-6 and TRBJ2-7; 7 positions match TRBD2. V gave up 8 bases and J gave up 0 bases; unmatched junction bases: 7. The CDR3 spans 14 residues. Germline V gene sequence: CDR1 MNHNY, CDR2 SVGAGI (reference sequence). The CDR3 DNA follows: TGTGCCAGCCCCCGGGGGGACCCCTCCTACGAGCAGTACTTC. Translation gives CASPRGDPSYEQYF.

V gene TRBV6-5 combines with J gene TRBJ1-1; possibly TRBD1 for D (6 bases). The CDR3 consists of 13 residues. CDR1 is MNHEY and CDR2 is SVGAGI in the germline V gene. The germline V and J ends were trimmed by 6 bases and 3 bases, with 11 bases remaining between them. The CDR3 here is CASRPYRDTEAFF. Written as DNA, the CDR3 is TGTGCCAGCAGGCCTTACAGGGACACTGAAGCTTTCTTT.

The chain combines TRBV21-1 with TRBJ2-7; TRBD1, as called in the table, went unchecked against the DNA. TRBV21-1 is shown as a pseudogene. The CDR3 totals 16 residues. CDR3 bases: TGTGCCAGCAGCAAACGAGATCAGGGTTTTCATTACGAGCAGTACTTC. Its protein is CASSKRDQGFHYEQYF.

This clone was counted a few times. The chain carries TRBV28 and TRBJ1-2, with 7 bases aligning to TRBD1. V shed 8 bases and J 5 bases; nucleotides not matched to a gene: 11. The CDR3 spans 14 residues. Germline V gene lookup returns CDR1 MDHEN and CDR2 SYDVKM. CDR3 nucleotides: TGTGCCAGCCGACAGGGCCCACTAAGTTATGGCTACACCTTC. It translates to CASRQGPLSYGYTF.

CDR3 in DNA: TGTGCCAGCTATAGGGAGGGCAATCAGCCCCAGCATTTT. Encoded protein: CASYREGNQPQHF. This chain links TRBV28 with TRBJ1-5; no reliable D call. Germline loops: CDR1 MDHEN, CDR2 SYDVKM. This CDR3 contains 13 residues. The V end lost 8 bases, the J end lost 2 bases, and 10 bases lay between the germline ends.

The V and J genes are TRBV12-3 or TRBV12-4 and TRBJ2-7; D is possibly TRBD1 (6 bases). Trimming pared 4 bases from V and 5 bases from J, leaving 9 bases between. This CDR3 comprises 12 residues. This CDR3 reads CASSSPGDEQYF. CDR3 DNA sequence: TGTGCCAGCAGTTCTCCAGGGGACGAGCAGTACTTC.

The chain has TRBV12-5 and TRBJ1-3; D ambiguous. With 7 bases removed from V and 3 bases from J, the gap between germline ends came to 13 bases. The CDR3 extends over 14 amino acids. The germline CDR1 and CDR2 sequences are LGHNT and FRNRAP. CDR3: CASAPDWFGNTIYF. The CDR3 nucleotides read TGTGCTAGTGCCCCGGACTGGTTTGGAAACACCATATATTTT.

This clone occurred a few times. J is TRBJ2-1 and V is TRBV12-5; 8 bases line up with TRBD1. V was clipped by 1 base and J by 7 bases; unmatched bases: 0. Germline V CDR1 and CDR2: LGHNT, FRNRAP. The CDR3 is made up of 13 amino acids. Here the CDR3 reads CASGLGTGNEQFF. The CDR3 coding sequence is TGTGCTAGTGGTTTGGGGACAGGGAATGAGCAGTTCTTC.

This chain uses TRBV3-1 (or the pseudogene TRBV3-2) with TRBJ2-2, with a weak D call TRBD1 (5 bases). The V end lost 0 bases, the J end lost 6 bases, and 14 bases lay between the germline ends. There are 16 residues in the CDR3. The germline CDR1 and CDR2 sequences are LGHDT and YNNKEL (reference sequence). The CDR3 sequence: CASSQEARVRSGELFF. CDR3 DNA: TGTGCCAGCAGCCAAGAGGCCAGGGTAAGGTCCGGGGAGCTGTTTTTT.

This chain connects TRBV29-1 to TRBJ1-2; TRBD1 matches at 8 bases. Germline V gene lookup returns CDR1 SQVTM and CDR2 ANQGSEA. CDR3 length: 13 residues. V was pared by 5 bases and J by 8 bases, with 10 bases of the junction left unmatched. The CDR3 spells CSVRGQATLGYTF. Written as DNA, the CDR3 is TGCAGCGTTCGGGGACAGGCTACGCTGGGCTACACCTTC. Full variable domain (missing parts from reference TRBV29-1 and TRBJ1-2): SAVISQKPSRDICQRGTSLTIQCQVDSQVTMMFWYRQQPGQSLTLIATANQGSEATYESGFVIDKFPISRPNLTFSTLTVSNMSPEDSSIYLCSVRGQATLGYTFGSGTRLTVV.

The chain uses TRBV3-1 (or the pseudogene TRBV3-2) and TRBJ1-1, with 7 bases fitting TRBD1. With 4 bases clipped from V and 11 bases from J, the junction kept 10 bases outside the gene matches. Germline V gene lookup returns CDR1 LGHDT and CDR2 YNNKEL (reference sequence). The CDR3 length is 13 residues. For the CDR3, the DNA is TGTGCCAGCAGCCCGGCGCAGGGGGTTGTGGCTTTCTTT. This encodes CASSPAQGVVAFF.